These 15 T cell receptor beta chains came from one sample sequenced in a study of cytomegalovirus exposure and HLA in healthy donors. The repertoire was sequenced with immunoSEQ multiplex PCR; TCRdb's copy has only in-frame clones and lacks some. The sample contains approximately 220,000 clones, around nine tenths of which appear only once. The sequencing input was PBMCs. The origin of the receptors is a man between 18 and 29 years old in good health and CMV-seronegative.

This chain uses TRBV5-4 with TRBJ2-3, with 7 positions matching TRBD1. Germline lookup yields CDR1 SGHNT and CDR2 YYREEE (reference sequence). After removal of 3 bases from V and 5 bases from J, the junction contained 9 bases not matched to a gene. The CDR3 is 15 amino acids. CDR3 in amino acids: CASSSGQVREDTQYF. The CDR3 DNA sequence: TGTGCCAGCAGCTCTGGACAGGTTCGTGAAGATACGCAGTATTTT.

The chain's CDR3 is CASKLRDYPTGELFF. Written as DNA, the CDR3 is TGCGCCAGCAAACTACGGGACTATCCCACCGGGGAGCTGTTTTTT. The chain recombines TRBV5-1 with TRBJ2-2; 7 nucleotides line up with TRBD2. CDR3 length equals 15 residues. V was pared by 6 bases and J by 4 bases, with 9 bases of the junction left unmatched. Germline V gene data show CDR1 as SGHRS and CDR2 as YFSETQ. Variable domain in full (rest from reference TRBV5-1 and TRBJ2-2): KAGVTQTPRYLIKTRGQQVTLSCSPISGHRSVSWYQQTPGQGLQFLFEYFSETQRNKGNFPGRFSGRQFSNSRSEMNVSTLELGDSALYLCASKLRDYPTGELFFGEGSRLTVL.

The rearrangement uses TRBV6-5 and TRBJ1-2; D uncertain. The CDR3 loop spans 15 amino acids. V gave up 0 bases and J gave up 1 base, with 9 bases separating them. Germline loops: CDR1 MNHEY, CDR2 SVGAGI. The CDR3 sequence is CASSYSSRINYGYTF. CDR3 nucleotide sequence: TGTGCCAGCAGTTACTCGAGCAGGATTAACTATGGCTACACCTTC.

This clone has just a few counts. The chain uses TRBV9 and TRBJ1-2, with a possible D match to TRBD1 (6 bases). Trimming took off 0 bases at V and 7 bases at J, with 10 bases between the two ends. CDR1 SGDLS and CDR2 YYNGEE come from the germline V gene. There are 13 residues in the CDR3. CDR3 in amino acids: CASSVGAGAGYTF. The CDR3 bases are TGTGCCAGCAGCGTAGGGGCAGGGGCTGGCTACACCTTC. The full variable domain, rest sourced from reference TRBV9 and TRBJ1-2, is DSGVTQTPKHLITATGQRVTLRCSPRSGDLSVYWYQQSLDQGLQFLIQYYNGEERAKGNILERFSAQQFPDLHSELNLSSLELGDSALYFCASSVGAGAGYTFGSGTRLTVV.

The chain has TRBV2 and TRBJ1-2, with D perhaps matching TRBD1 (5 bases). V lost 4 bases and J 7 bases, leaving 16 bases between the germline ends. Germline CDR1 reads SNHLY; CDR2 reads FYNNEI. This CDR3 region has 14 residues. CDR3 loop: CASSVRGRWVGYTF. The CDR3 region has the DNA TGTGCCAGCAGTGTGCGGGGGAGGTGGGTTGGCTACACCTTC. Variable domain in full (rest from reference TRBV2 and TRBJ1-2): EPEVTQTPSHQVTQMGQEVILRCVPISNHLYFYWYRQILGQKVEFLVSFYNNEISEKSEIFDDQFSVERPDGSNFTLKIRSTKLEDSAMYFCASSVRGRWVGYTFGSGTRLTVV.

The chain has TRBV7-9 and TRBJ2-1; D unresolved. The CDR3 covers 15 residues. Germline CDR1 SEHNR, CDR2 FQNEAQ (reference sequence). Trimming removed 1 base from V and 5 bases from J, with 12 bases in between. CDR3 in DNA: TGTGCCAGCAGCTTAGAGCTAGGTCCCAACAATGAGCAGTTCTTC. This translates into CASSLELGPNNEQFF.

This sequence joins TRBV7-8 and TRBJ1-2; 9 nucleotides agree with TRBD1. V gave up 1 base and J gave up 6 bases; unmatched junction bases: 6. Per the germline V gene, CDR1 is SGHVS and CDR2 is FQNEAQ. This CDR3 has 15 residues. In nucleotides, the CDR3 is TGTGCCAGCAGCTTAGGCACCGGGACAGGGAATGGCTACACCTTC. This encodes CASSLGTGTGNGYTF.

The J gene is TRBJ2-5, the V gene TRBV5-1, with TRBD2 matching over 10 bases. This CDR3 has 15 amino acids. Losses at the gene ends were 5 bases for V and 5 bases for J; bases not matched to a gene: 9. Germline CDR1 SGHRS, CDR2 YFSETQ. DNA of the CDR3: TGCGCCAGCAGTAGGTCTAGCGGGGGAATGGAGACCCAGTACTTC. Translating gives CASSRSSGGMETQYF. Based on the CDR3 plus reference TRBV5-1 and TRBJ2-5, the full variable domain is KAGVTQTPRYLIKTRGQQVTLSCSPISGHRSVSWYQQTPGQGLQFLFEYFSETQRNKGNFPGRFSGRQFSNSRSEMNVSTLELGDSALYLCASSRSSGGMETQYFGPGTRLLVL.

This chain links TRBV19 with TRBJ2-7, with D maybe TRBD2 (5 bases). The germline V and J ends were trimmed by 3 bases and 2 bases, with 14 bases remaining between them. The CDR3 has 15 residues. Germline V lookup: CDR1 LNHDA, CDR2 SQIVND (reference sequence). CDR3 protein: CASSMEVVDPYEQYF. CDR3 DNA: TGTGCCAGTAGTATGGAGGTAGTGGACCCCTACGAGCAGTACTTC.

In regard to this clone: A far larger clone lies a single base away; this is likely a read error. This chain links TRBV2 with TRBJ2-1; D is unresolved. Between the trimmed V and J ends, which lost 4 bases and 9 bases, there was a span of 4 bases. The CDR3 runs to 10 residues. Germline assignment: CDR1 SNHLY and CDR2 FYNNEI. CDR3 sequence (DNA): TGTGCCAGCAGTGGGAGTGAGCAGTTCTTC. This gives the protein CASSGSEQFF.

The chain employs TRBV28 and TRBJ1-3; a weak D match, TRBD1 (5 bases). CDR1 is MDHEN and CDR2 is SYDVKM in the germline V gene. The CDR3 totals 14 residues. Deletions cut 4 bases from V and 2 bases from J, with 9 bases between. The chain's CDR3 is CASSSRTPGNTIYF. CDR3 bases: TGTGCCAGCAGTTCTCGGACACCTGGAAACACCATATATTTT.

V is TRBV19 and J is TRBJ2-2; 8 bases fit TRBD2. CDR1 is LNHDA and CDR2 is SQIVND in the germline V gene (reference sequence). V was clipped by 7 bases and J by 7 bases; unmatched bases: 11. The CDR3 contains 15 residues. The CDR3 sequence: CASIRGGPVGGELFF. CDR3 in DNA: TGTGCCAGTATACGGGGGGGCCCGGTAGGCGGGGAGCTGTTTTTT.

V and J are TRBV7-8 and TRBJ2-5, with TRBD2 as a possible D gene (6 bases). CDR1 is SGHVS, CDR2 FQNEAQ, per germline. The CDR3 consists of 14 residues. Trimming took 5 bases from V and 4 from J, leaving 14 bases between them. The CDR3 DNA sequence: TGTGCCAGCAGCCCACCCGGGACTCGAGAGACCCAGTACTTC. This encodes CASSPPGTRETQYF.

In nucleotides, the CDR3 is TGTGCCAGCAGTTTCACCTCCCAGGGGATGGGGCACACCTTC. It specifies CASSFTSQGMGHTF. V and J are TRBV27 and TRBJ1-2; tentative D call: TRBD1 (6 bases). CDR1 and CDR2 from the germline V gene are MNHEY and SMNVEV (reference sequence). Trimming shortened V by 3 bases and J by 12 bases, and 20 bases separated the two germline ends. The CDR3 runs to 14 residues.

This sequence joins TRBV4-1 and TRBJ1-2, with 8 bases identical to TRBD1. The CDR3 extends over 16 amino acids. Unmatched junction bases numbered 10, after V lost 0 bases and J lost 7 bases. Per germline, CDR1 MGHRA and CDR2 YSYEKL. This chain's CDR3 is CASSQEFRQGRTGYTF. In nucleotides, the CDR3 is TGCGCCAGCAGCCAAGAATTCCGACAGGGGCGTACTGGCTACACCTTC.